The 15 T cell receptor beta chains presented below share a single source sample, sequenced in a study of blood T cells in healthy people across ages. A sample-barcoded 5' primer and a J-beta primer mix were used in a second PCR of roughly 6 to 11 cycles. TCRdb ran MiXCR on the 5' RACE reads and lists one entry per CDR3 protein. The sample has about 570,000 distinct CDR3 sequences, 25% to 30% seen once. Material for sequencing was blood. The receptors were sampled from a woman in her 70s in good health.

The V call is TRBV4-3, the J call TRBJ2-7, with 9 bases aligning to TRBD2. The CDR3 extends over 16 amino acids. After removal of 4 bases from V and 4 bases from J, the junction contained 11 bases not matched to a gene. Looked up from germline, CDR1 is LGHNA and CDR2 is YSLEER. As DNA, the CDR3 is TGCGCCAGCAGCCCCGGACGGCTAGCGGGATGGTACGAGCAGTACTTC. Its translation is CASSPGRLAGWYEQYF.

This clonotype has a handful of counts. The V and J genes are TRBV6-2 or TRBV6-3 and TRBJ2-5, with 14 bases fitting TRBD2. The CDR3 runs 18 residues. The germline CDR1 and CDR2 sequences are MNHEY and SVGEGT. V lost 8 bases to trimming and J lost 1 base; unmatched junction nucleotides: 12. CDR3 loop: CASLGLAGGSGVQETQYF. CDR3 DNA sequence: TGTGCCAGCCTCGGACTAGCGGGGGGCTCCGGGGTCCAAGAGACCCAGTACTTC.

This clonotype was detected only a few times. The chain has TRBV5-1 and TRBJ2-5, with 11 bases matching TRBD2. The ends lost 1 base at V and 5 bases at J; junction bases unmatched: 10. This CDR3 contains 17 residues. Looked up from germline, CDR1 is SGHRS and CDR2 is YFSETQ. CDR3 sequence: CASSLTNSGGAMETQYF. The CDR3 nucleotides are TGCGCCAGCAGCTTGACGAATAGCGGGGGGGCCATGGAGACCCAGTACTTC. Full variable domain (remainder filled in from reference TRBV5-1 and TRBJ2-5): KAGVTQTPRYLIKTRGQQVTLSCSPISGHRSVSWYQQTPGQGLQFLFEYFSETQRNKGNFPGRFSGRQFSNSRSEMNVSTLELGDSALYLCASSLTNSGGAMETQYFGPGTRLLVL.

Ten or more counts support this clonotype. This chain links TRBV18 with TRBJ2-3; 11 bases map to TRBD2. V trimming: 6 bases; J trimming: 4 bases; junction bases outside the gene matches: 12. The germline V gene encodes CDR1 KGHSH and CDR2 LQKENI. This CDR3 region has 17 residues. The chain's CDR3 is CASSQISGTSGSDTQYF. For the CDR3, the DNA is TGTGCCAGCTCCCAAATCTCCGGGACTAGCGGCTCAGATACGCAGTATTTT.

To note about this clonotype: Possible read error: a much larger clone is one base away. It is likely a read error, because the conserved phenylalanine at the end of the CDR3 is missing. V is TRBV6-2 or TRBV6-3 and J is TRBJ2-7, with D hard to call. The DNA matches TRBJ2-1 better at its end, which makes the J call doubtful. Germline V CDR1 and CDR2: MNHEY, SVGEGT. The CDR3 length is 12 residues. The CDR3 nucleotides are TGTGCCAGCAGCCTTAGTAGGAATGAGCAGTTCTAC. This translates into CASSLSRNEQFY.

This clonotype was detected only a few times. The chain is built from TRBV29-1 and TRBJ1-1; tentatively, D is TRBD1 (6 bases). The V end was cut by 8 bases, the J end by 3 bases, with 31 bases between. The germline gives CDR1 SQVTM, CDR2 ANQGSEA. The CDR3 length is 18 residues. This CDR3 reads CSTSSRGWVPGEDTEAFF. The CDR3 DNA is TGCAGCACCTCGTCCAGGGGCTGGGTGCCTGGCGAGGACACTGAAGCTTTCTTT.

A note on this clonotype: At one of its ends the junction is not consistent with the germline gene, which may arise from a read error. The chain employs TRBV12-3 or TRBV12-4 and TRBJ1-2; 7 bases line up with TRBD1. The CDR3 runs to 19 residues. As DNA, the CDR3 is TGTGCCAGCCGTTTCTTTGGGCCCTTGGTTTTGGGACAGCACTATGGCTACACCTTC. Its protein product is CASRFFGPLVLGQHYGYTF.

This clonotype was found a few times. A read error may produce the germline difference seen at one junction end. The CDR3 reads CASSLAARAYEQYF. CDR3 sequence (DNA): TGTGCCAGCAGCTTAGCCGCCAGGGCCTATGAGCAGTACTTC. The gene calls are TRBV13 and TRBJ2-7; perhaps TRBD1 as D (5 bases). The CDR3 runs 14 residues. The germline CDR1 and CDR2 sequences are PRHDT and FYEKMQ (reference sequence).

Only a few counts were recorded for this clonotype. The V call is TRBV4-3, the J call TRBJ1-2; D may be TRBD1 (5 bases). The CDR3 has 13 amino acids. V lost 0 bases to trimming and J lost 6 bases, with 8 bases between them. Looked up from germline, CDR1 is LGHNA and CDR2 is YSLEER. CDR3 nucleotide sequence: TGCGCCAGCAGCCAAGAATTAGGGGATGGCTACACCTTC. Translation gives CASSQELGDGYTF.

There are a few counts of this clonotype. The chain links TRBV15 to TRBJ1-4; D gene unclear. This CDR3 region has 16 residues. The V gene's germline CDR1 is LNHNV and CDR2 YYDKDF (reference sequence). V was clipped by 1 base and J by 3 bases, with 12 bases between them. CDR3 loop: CATSRGGSSANEKLFF. In DNA, the CDR3 is TGTGCCACCAGCAGAGGGGGAAGCTCGGCTAATGAAAAACTGTTTTTT. The full variable domain, in which reference TRBV15 and TRBJ1-4 provide the parts outside the CDR3, is DAMVIQNPRYQVTQFGKPVTLSCSQTLNHNVMYWYQQKSSQAPKLLFHYYDKDFNNEADTPDNFQSRRPNTSFCFLDIRSPGLGDTAMYLCATSRGGSSANEKLFFGSGTQLSVL.

The sample holds a few counts of this clonotype. The genes are TRBV12-3 or TRBV12-4 and TRBJ2-7, with TRBD1 identical over 7 bases. V shed 7 bases, J shed 4 bases, and the junction held 4 bases outside the gene matches. This CDR3 comprises 12 residues. The chain's CDR3 is CASTKGQYEQYF. CDR3 coding DNA: TGTGCCAGCACTAAGGGACAGTACGAGCAGTACTTC.

The chain joins TRBV7-9 to TRBJ2-5, with D possibly TRBD1 on 6 matching bases. Germline-derived CDR1 and CDR2 are SEHNR and FQNEAQ (reference sequence). V was cut by 4 bases and J by 0 bases, with 15 bases left in between. The CDR3 contains 16 residues. CDR3 bases: TGTGCCAGCAGCTCACAGGGCTCAACGTACCAAGAGACCCAGTACTTC. Translated, it gives CASSSQGSTYQETQYF.

The chain couples TRBV15 to TRBJ1-2, with 11 bases aligning to TRBD1. Germline CDR1 LNHNV, CDR2 YYDKDF (reference sequence). This CDR3 is built from 14 residues. Trimming removed 9 bases from V and 6 bases from J; junction bases left unmatched: 9. The CDR3 bases are TGTGCCACGGGGGGACAGGGGGAATTGCATGGCTACACCTTC. This translates into CATGGQGELHGYTF.

This clonotype was found a few times. This chain uses TRBV20-1 with TRBJ2-1; D might be TRBD2 (6 bases). CDR3 size: 15 residues. Germline loops: CDR1 DFQATT, CDR2 SNEGSKA (reference sequence). Deletions cut 0 bases from V and 2 bases from J, with 11 bases between. CDR3 DNA: TGCAGTGCTAGAGATCAGGAGGGGCCCTACAATGAGCAGTTCTTC. Its translation: CSARDQEGPYNEQFF.

This clonotype appeared a few times. CDR3 protein: CASSLAGRAETQYF. The CDR3 DNA is TGTGCCAGCAGTTTGGCAGGGAGGGCAGAGACCCAGTACTTC. The chain has TRBV27 and TRBJ2-5; TRBD2 matches 7 bases. The CDR3 has 14 residues. J gave up 4 bases and V 3 bases, and 5 bases lay outside the gene matches. Germline V gene data show CDR1 as MNHEY and CDR2 as SMNVEV (reference sequence).